This record concerns one T cell receptor (beta chain) sequence. The sample is drawn from a study of T-cell reconstitution after alpha-beta-depleted transplantation in children. Unique molecular identifiers featured in how the TCRbeta library was prepared. TCRdb re-called the PCR reads with MiXCR, one entry per CDR3 protein. The sample contains 200,000 to 300,000 distinct CDR3 sequences, 24% of which appear only once. The CDR3 is 14 residues long. CDR1 is DFQATT and CDR2 is SNEGSKA in the germline V gene (reference sequence). V shed 3 bases, J shed 7 bases, and the junction held 9 bases outside the gene matches.

Material: PBMCs, mostly from graft donor cells, obtained 360 days after TCRalphabeta/CD19-depleted stem cell transplant. The rearrangement links TRBV20-1 to TRBJ1-5; the match to TRBD1 covers 7 bases. This receptor was taken from a female patient aged 2-10 years who had a stem cell transplant for congenital amegakaryocytic thrombocytopenia, so the T cells may come from the graft donor. This CDR3 reads CSASGGGGWQPQHF. The CDR3 nucleotides are TGCAGTGCTAGCGGAGGGGGCGGTTGGCAGCCCCAGCATTTT.